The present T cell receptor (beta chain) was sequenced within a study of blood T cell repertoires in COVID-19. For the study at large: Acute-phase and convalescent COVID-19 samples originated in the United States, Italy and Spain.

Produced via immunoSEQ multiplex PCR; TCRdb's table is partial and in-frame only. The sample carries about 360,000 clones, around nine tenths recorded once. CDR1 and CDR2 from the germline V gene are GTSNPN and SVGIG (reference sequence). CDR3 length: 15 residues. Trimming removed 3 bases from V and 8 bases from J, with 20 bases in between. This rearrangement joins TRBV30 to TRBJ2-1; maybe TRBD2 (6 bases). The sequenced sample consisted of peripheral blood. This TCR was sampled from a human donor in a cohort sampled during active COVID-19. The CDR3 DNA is TGTGCCTGGAGCCATGGGACGGGAGATCTCGATGAGCAGTTCTTC. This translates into CAWSHGTGDLDEQFF.